The rows below give T cell receptor beta chains drawn from one sample of a study of CD8+CD57+ T cells in acquired aplastic anemia. TCRdb fed the reads into MiXCR, producing one record per CDR3 protein. The profile covers under 200,000 distinct CDR3 sequences, with around 40% appearing a single time and around 0.96% taken by the ten largest. The sample was sorted CD4+, CD8+, or CD8+CD57+ T cells (not recorded which) from PBMCs. All receptors derive from a human donor in good health. Each CDR3 is given with its conserved first and last residue. D genes are given only for firm matches. Clone size is shown for a subset of rows, as once, few, many or a class of expanded clone.

TRBV27	NA	TRBJ1-1	many	CASSFSRRNEAFF	TGTGCCAGCAGTTTTTCCAGACGGAATGAAGCTTTCTTT
TRBV24-1	NA	TRBJ2-3	NA	CATSDFGVGGADTQYF	TGTGCCACCAGTGATTTTGGTGTAGGAGGGGCAGATACGCAGTATTTT
TRBV7-8	TRBD1	TRBJ1-6	NA	CASSSAAAGGNSPLHF	TGTGCCAGCAGCTCGGCCGCCGCAGGGGGGAATTCACCCCTCCACTTT
TRBV19	NA	TRBJ1-1	NA	CASSIGGSTEAFF	TGTGCCAGTAGTATCGGCGGTAGCACTGAAGCTTTCTTT
TRBV10-3	TRBD1	TRBJ1-5	NA	CAISESTAGGNQPQHF	TGTGCCATCAGTGAGTCAACGGCAGGGGGGAATCAGCCCCAGCATTTT
TRBV11-2	NA	TRBJ2-3	NA	CASSPIRNSPDTQYF	TGTGCCAGCAGCCCAATAAGGAATTCACCAGATACGCAGTATTTT
TRBV20-1	TRBD1	TRBJ2-2	many	CSAITGTGGTGELFF	TGCAGTGCTATTACCGGGACAGGGGGAACCGGGGAGCTGTTTTTT
TRBV10-3	TRBD1	TRBJ2-7	NA	CAISESDRVGDEQYF	TGTGCCATCAGTGAGTCGGACAGGGTTGGGGACGAGCAGTACTTC
TRBV28	NA	TRBJ1-2	once	CASSPLGYGYTF	TGTGCCAGCAGTCCGCTGGGCTATGGCTACACCTTC
TRBV2	NA	TRBJ1-1	NA	CASRVNRNTEAFF	TGTGCCAGCAGGGTTAATAGGAACACTGAAGCTTTCTTT
TRBV6-1	TRBD2	TRBJ2-1	NA	CASSSGGPSYNEQFF	TGTGCCAGCAGCTCGGGGGGACCCTCCTACAATGAGCAGTTCTTC
TRBV3-1	TRBD2	TRBJ2-5	many	CASSLPGGPRKTQYF	TGTGCCAGCAGCCTTCCGGGGGGGCCTAGGAAGACCCAGTACTTC
TRBV12-3/TRBV12-4	NA	TRBJ1-2	NA	CASRRRLANYGYTF	TGTGCCAGCAGACGTAGACTGGCTAACTATGGCTACACCTTC
TRBV15	NA	TRBJ1-5	NA	CATSSRGPRGNQPQHF	TGTGCCACCAGCTCACGGGGGCCACGGGGCAATCAGCCCCAGCATTTT
TRBV11-1	NA	TRBJ1-1	once	CASSPFGWEGATNTEAFF	TGTGCCAGCAGCCCTTTCGGGTGGGAAGGGGCAACCAACACTGAAGCTTTCTTT
TRBV19	NA	TRBJ2-1	many	CASSIISGTEQFF	TGTGCCAGTAGTATTATATCGGGTACTGAGCAGTTCTTC
TRBV30	NA	TRBJ2-1	few	CAWTGNLEQFF	TGTGCCTGGACCGGTAATCTCGAGCAGTTCTTC
TRBV6-5	NA	TRBJ2-2	NA	CASSYGGRSTGELFF	TGTGCCAGCAGTTACGGGGGGCGCAGCACCGGGGAGCTGTTTTTT
TRBV25-1	TRBD1	TRBJ1-6	NA	CASSESQWDRGSPLHF	TGTGCCAGCAGTGAATCGCAGTGGGACAGGGGATCACCCCTCCACTTT
TRBV6-5	TRBD2	TRBJ2-7	many	CASTERGSGAASQYF	TGTGCCAGCACCGAAAGGGGTAGCGGGGCGGCCTCTCAGTACTTC
TRBV7-9	NA	TRBJ1-1	NA	CASSLALGGNTEAFF	TGTGCCAGCAGCTTAGCGTTGGGTGGTAACACTGAAGCTTTCTTT
TRBV7-3	NA	TRBJ1-2	many	CASSLLRPNYGYTF	TGTGCCAGCAGCTTACTCCGGCCAAACTATGGCTACACCTTC
TRBV19	TRBD1	TRBJ2-7	many	CASRKTGNNYEQYF	TGTGCCAGCCGCAAGACAGGGAATAACTACGAGCAGTACTTC
TRBV7-2	NA	TRBJ2-7	few	CASRSPPYEQYF	TGTGCCAGCAGATCCCCCCCTTACGAGCAGTACTTC
TRBV2	NA	TRBJ1-5	NA	CASQDLSNQPQHF	TGTGCCAGCCAGGACCTTAGCAATCAGCCCCAGCATTTT
TRBV7-3	NA	TRBJ1-1	NA	CASSLTPMNTEAFF	TGTGCCAGCAGCTTAACCCCAATGAACACTGAAGCTTTCTTT
TRBV20-1	NA	TRBJ1-3	many	CSASSYAGDSGNTIYF	TGCAGTGCTAGTAGTTACGCAGGGGATTCTGGAAACACCATATATTTT
TRBV29-1	NA	TRBJ2-3	NA	CSVLTRTDTQYF	TGCAGCGTTCTTACACGCACAGATACGCAGTATTTT
TRBV24-1	NA	TRBJ2-5	NA	CATSDRLAGTQETQYF	TGTGCCACCAGTGACCGGCTGGCGGGGACCCAAGAGACCCAGTACTTC
TRBV24-1	NA	TRBJ2-2	many	CATSDLGGFGTGELFF	TGTGCCACCAGTGATTTAGGAGGATTCGGCACCGGGGAGCTGTTTTTT
TRBV20-1	NA	TRBJ1-5	many	CSALQGYSNQPQHF	TGCAGTGCTCTTCAGGGTTATAGCAATCAGCCCCAGCATTTT
TRBV10-2	TRBD2	TRBJ2-5	NA	CASSEPRTSGLQGVSVETQYF	TGCGCCAGCAGTGAGCCTAGGACTAGCGGGTTACAGGGGGTATCTGTAGAGACCCAGTACTTC
TRBV24-1	TRBD2	TRBJ2-1	NA	CATSDPGTSGSSEQFF	TGTGCCACCAGTGATCCGGGGACTAGCGGGAGCAGTGAGCAGTTCTTC
TRBV29-1	NA	TRBJ1-1	many	CSVRGGGHVNTEAFF	TGCAGCGTGCGCGGCGGGGGGCACGTGAACACTGAAGCTTTCTTT
TRBV6-2/TRBV6-3	TRBD2	TRBJ2-1	once	CASSYSGTSGGLDNEQFF	TGTGCCAGCAGTTACTCCGGGACTAGCGGGGGGTTGGACAATGAGCAGTTCTTC
TRBV11-2	TRBD2	TRBJ2-5	many	CASSFRLAEETQYF	TGTGCCAGCAGCTTCCGGCTAGCGGAAGAGACCCAGTACTTC
TRBV20-1	NA	TRBJ2-6	NA	CSARESSGANVLTF	TGCAGTGCCCGTGAGAGCTCTGGGGCCAACGTCCTGACTTTC
TRBV4-1	NA	TRBJ2-3	few	CASSQGIADTQYF	TGCGCCAGCAGCCAAGGGATCGCAGATACGCAGTATTTT
TRBV29-1	NA	TRBJ2-1	few	CSVEVGSSYNEQFF	TGCAGCGTTGAAGTGGGCAGCTCCTACAATGAGCAGTTCTTC
TRBV20-1	NA	TRBJ2-7	once	CSARPDNSYEQYF	TGCAGTGCTAGGCCAGACAACTCCTACGAGCAGTACTTC
TRBV29-1	TRBD2	TRBJ2-7	NA	CSVVPAGPYEQYF	TGCAGCGTAGTTCCAGCGGGGCCTTACGAGCAGTACTTC
TRBV15	NA	TRBJ2-5	few	CATSRVEQETQYF	TGTGCCACCAGCAGAGTGGAACAAGAGACCCAGTACTTC
TRBV6-2/TRBV6-3	TRBD1	TRBJ1-4	once	CASSYGDSNENLFF	TGTGCCAGCAGTTACGGGGACAGTAATGAAAACCTGTTTTTT
TRBV24-1	TRBD2	TRBJ2-1	NA	CATSDRPGLGTFNEQFF	TGTGCCACCAGTGACAGGCCGGGACTAGGTACTTTCAATGAGCAGTTCTTC
TRBV5-8	NA	TRBJ2-7	NA	CASSPGTARTYEQYF	TGTGCCAGCAGCCCCGGGACGGCAAGGACCTACGAGCAGTACTTC
TRBV19	NA	TRBJ2-5	NA	CAGSAGDSYQETQYF	TGTGCCGGTAGTGCTGGAGATTCGTACCAAGAGACCCAGTACTTC
TRBV2	NA	TRBJ2-1	few	CASSLRSYNEQFF	TGTGCCTCCTCACTACGCTCCTACAATGAGCAGTTCTTC
TRBV28	NA	TRBJ2-5	few	CASRIGGGRETQYF	TGTGCCAGCAGGATAGGGGGGGGCCGGGAGACCCAGTACTTC
TRBV15	NA	TRBJ2-7	NA	CATSTDRNYEQYF	TGTGCCACCAGCACCGACAGGAACTACGAGCAGTACTTC
TRBV2	NA	TRBJ2-2	NA	CASRVGLSGEPLF	TGTGCCAGCAGGGTCGGCCTGAGTGGGGAGCCGTTGTTT